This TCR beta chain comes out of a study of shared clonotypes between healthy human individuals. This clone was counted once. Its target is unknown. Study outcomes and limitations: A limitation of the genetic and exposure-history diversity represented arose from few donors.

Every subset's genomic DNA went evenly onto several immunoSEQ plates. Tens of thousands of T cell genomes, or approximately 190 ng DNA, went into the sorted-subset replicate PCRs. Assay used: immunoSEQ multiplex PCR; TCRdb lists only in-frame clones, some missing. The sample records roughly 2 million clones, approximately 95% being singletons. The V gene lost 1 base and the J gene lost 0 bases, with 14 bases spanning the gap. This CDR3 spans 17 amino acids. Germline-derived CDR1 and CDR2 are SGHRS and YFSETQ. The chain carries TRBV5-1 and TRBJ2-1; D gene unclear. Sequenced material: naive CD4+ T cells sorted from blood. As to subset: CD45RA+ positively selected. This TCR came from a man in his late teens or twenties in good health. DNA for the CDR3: TGCGCCAGCAGCTTGACCCTTACCGTGGGCTCCTACAATGAGCAGTTCTTC. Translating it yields CASSLTLTVGSYNEQFF.